A single sample gave rise to the 27 T cell receptor beta chains below, sequenced in a study of Ad26.COV2.S vaccination and SARS-CoV-2 variants listed by TCRdb under 2021. The protocol used for the library was the immunoSEQ multiplex PCR assay. What TCRdb holds here is the immuneACCESS table cut down to in-frame rearrangements. Part of the clones is not present; checked against another copy, under half of the missing clones reflect an unresolved V gene, and the others are unexplained. The sample table contains about 350,000 clones; only one count was recorded for 65% to 90% of them. The biggest ten clones account for about 11% of the sample. Reading the label with the study, this specimen's treatment or condition is: approximately 18 received Ad26.COV2.S at low or high dose, single or two shots; 5 received placebo; per-sample allocation not given. For vaccine and placebo recipients, repertoires were sequenced using samples collected on day 63 after the first injection.

Sequences were derived from peripheral blood, sampled in a trial of Ad26.COV2.S vaccine versus placebo. The receptors were sampled from a person aged 18-60 years who received the Ad26.COV2.S COVID-19 vaccine or a placebo.

The gene calls are TRBV5-6 and TRBJ2-5; D is tentatively TRBD1 or TRBD2 (5 bases each). The CDR3 loop spans 12 amino acids. Trimming shortened V by 0 bases and J by 9 bases, and 9 bases separated the two germline ends. Germline V gene lookup returns CDR1 SGHDT and CDR2 YYEEEE. The CDR3 DNA sequence: TGTGCCAGCAGCTTGGGGGGGTCGGCCCAGTACTTC. Its protein product is CASSLGGSAQYF.

This clone is a singleton in its sample. The chain has TRBV19 and TRBJ1-6, with D perhaps matching TRBD1 (5 bases). The CDR3 runs to 15 residues. Germline CDR1 is LNHDA and CDR2 is SQIVND (reference sequence). Trimming stripped 7 bases from V and 0 bases from J, with 10 bases between. DNA for the CDR3: TGTGCCAGTAACGAGGGGAGCTCCTATAATTCACCCCTCCACTTT. As protein: CASNEGSSYNSPLHF.

The chain is built from TRBV6-5 and TRBJ2-7; D ambiguous. V was cut by 6 bases and J by 0 bases, with 12 bases left in between. This CDR3 spans 14 amino acids. Germline lookup yields CDR1 MNHEY and CDR2 SVGAGI. CDR3 protein: CASRALWSSYEQYF. CDR3 coding DNA: TGTGCCAGCAGAGCTCTATGGAGCTCCTACGAGCAGTACTTC.

J is TRBJ2-7 and V is TRBV19; tentatively, D is TRBD1 or TRBD2 (6 bases each). Trimming removed 7 bases at V and 3 bases at J, with 16 bases between. CDR1 and CDR2 from the germline V gene are LNHDA and SQIVND (reference sequence). CDR3 length: 14 residues. CDR3 bases: TGTGCCAGTACTGCGGGGACACCGAACTACGAGCAGTACTTC. Residues: CASTAGTPNYEQYF.

The genes are TRBV6-2 or TRBV6-3 and TRBJ2-2; D remains unclear. Germline V gives CDR1 MNHEY, CDR2 SVGEGT. The germline V and J ends were trimmed by 4 bases and 6 bases, with 12 bases remaining between them. This CDR3 is 14 amino acids long. The CDR3 DNA is TGTGCCAGCAGTTGGCAGCAGCGCGCCGGGGAGCTGTTTTTT. Its translation: CASSWQQRAGELFF.

V gene TRBV6-1 combines with J gene TRBJ1-1, with a possible D match to TRBD1 (6 bases). The CDR3 runs 14 residues. V lost 5 bases, J lost 3 bases, and 13 bases lay in between. The germline CDR1 and CDR2 sequences are MNHNS and SASEGT. The CDR3 nucleotides read TGTGCCAGCAGTTCCCAGGGGAGTCACACTGAAGCTTTCTTT. Translated, it gives CASSSQGSHTEAFF.

In this sample, this clone turned up once. V is TRBV28 and J is TRBJ2-1; D is ambiguous. The CDR3 extends over 13 amino acids. Germline CDR1 reads MDHEN; CDR2 reads SYDVKM. The V end lost 5 bases, the J end lost 9 bases, and 14 bases lay between the germline ends. In DNA form, the CDR3 reads TGTGCCAGCAGTGAGCGTCTAGGCTTTGAGCAGTTCTTC. It codes for CASSERLGFEQFF.

This clone was found once. This chain links TRBV4-2 with TRBJ1-1; D not resolved. The V gene's germline CDR1 is LGHNA and CDR2 YNFKEQ. This CDR3 has 11 residues. The ends were cut back, 1 base at V and 7 bases at J, with 4 bases in the middle. CDR3 in DNA: TGTGCCAGCAGCCAAGGAGGTGAAGCTTTCTTT. Its protein product is CASSQGGEAFF.

This clone was detected a few times. V usage is TRBV19 and J usage is TRBJ1-3; tentative D call: TRBD1 (5 bases). Per the germline V gene, CDR1 is LNHDA and CDR2 is SQIVND (reference sequence). V dropped 6 bases and J dropped 0 bases, with 15 bases sitting between them. This CDR3 has 16 amino acids. The CDR3 DNA is TGTGCCAGTAGCCAACGCGCGGGGACCTCTGGAAACACCATATATTTT. The encoded protein is CASSQRAGTSGNTIYF.

The chain links TRBV9 to TRBJ1-1; 9 nucleotides align to TRBD1. V shed 2 bases and J 2 bases; nucleotides not matched to a gene: 7. Per the germline V gene, CDR1 is SGDLS and CDR2 is YYNGEE. The CDR3 runs to 16 residues. This CDR3 reads CASSVGTGTLNTEAFF. CDR3 sequence (DNA): TGTGCCAGCAGCGTCGGGACAGGGACTCTTAACACTGAAGCTTTCTTT.

The CDR3 coding sequence is TGCGCCAGCATTCTAGGCACTGAAGCTTTCTTT. As protein: CASILGTEAFF. The J gene is TRBJ1-1, the V gene TRBV5-1; no definite D call. The V end was cut by 6 bases, the J end by 4 bases, with 7 bases between. This CDR3 spans 11 amino acids. Germline CDR1 reads SGHRS; CDR2 reads YFSETQ.

V is TRBV6-5 and J is TRBJ1-6, with TRBD1 identical over 7 bases. V shed 7 bases, J shed 9 bases, and the junction held 9 bases outside the gene matches. Germline V gene sequence: CDR1 MNHEY, CDR2 SVGAGI. The CDR3 is made up of 14 amino acids. The DNA for the CDR3 is TGTGCCAGCACCCAAACAGGGGACTTTTCACCCCTCCACTTT. This gives the protein CASTQTGDFSPLHF.

This chain connects TRBV7-2 to TRBJ2-2; TRBD2 is a possible D gene (5 bases). The CDR3 sequence is 17 residues long. V lost 4 bases and J lost 5, with 20 bases in between. Looked up from germline, CDR1 is SGHTA and CDR2 is FQGNSA. The CDR3 spells CASSSPEASIVTGELFF. CDR3 sequence (DNA): TGTGCCAGCAGCTCGCCCGAAGCTAGCATAGTGACCGGGGAGCTGTTTTTT.

This clone was seen a single time. The chain recombines TRBV28 with TRBJ2-7; D is possibly TRBD2 (6 bases). The CDR3 spans 14 residues. V lost 3 bases and J lost 4, with 13 bases in between. Germline CDR1 and CDR2: MDHEN and SYDVKM. CDR3 sequence: CASSLRRDGYEQYF. Written as DNA, the CDR3 is TGTGCCAGCAGTTTGCGGCGGGATGGGTACGAGCAGTACTTC.

The chain uses TRBV10-3 and TRBJ1-6; tentatively, D is TRBD1 (6 bases). The V gene's germline CDR1 is ENHRY and CDR2 SYGVKD. The CDR3 has 13 amino acids. V was clipped by 7 bases and J by 9 bases, with 13 bases between them. The CDR3 loop reads CAITDSRTSPLHF. CDR3 coding DNA: TGTGCCATCACGGACAGTCGGACTTCACCCCTCCACTTT.

The CDR3 DNA follows: TGTGCCAGCAGCTCGACTAACACCGGGGAGCTGTTTTTT. It encodes CASSSTNTGELFF. V and J are TRBV5-5 and TRBJ2-2; no reliable D call. This CDR3 has 13 residues. The V gene's germline CDR1 is SGHKS and CDR2 YYEKEE (reference sequence). Trimming cost V 3 bases and J 2 bases, with 5 bases left between them.

The CDR3 loop reads CAIRPRASGELNTQYF. The CDR3 nucleotides read TGTGCCATCAGACCCAGGGCTAGCGGGGAGCTGAATACGCAGTATTTT. The chain recombines TRBV10-3 with TRBJ2-3; TRBD2 aligns across 9 bases. V lost 6 bases to trimming and J lost 7 bases; unmatched junction nucleotides: 14. Germline values: CDR1 ENHRY, CDR2 SYGVKD. This CDR3 is 16 amino acids long.

The chain links TRBV6-1 to TRBJ2-3; TRBD2 matches 9 bases. The CDR3 is 16 residues long. Trimming cost V 4 bases and J 2 bases; bases outside gene matches: 7. CDR1 MNHNS and CDR2 SASEGT come from the germline V gene. The CDR3 bases are TGTGCCAGCAGTGTATTGGCGGGAGGGTTCACAGATACGCAGTATTTT. Its protein product is CASSVLAGGFTDTQYF.

A word on this clone: Relative to the germline gene, one junction end is altered; a read error may explain this. The gene calls are TRBV7-3 and TRBJ2-3; D ambiguous. CDR1 is SGHTA, CDR2 FQGTGA, per germline. This CDR3 has 13 residues. CDR3 DNA: TGTGCCAGCAGTTTAAATCTCCGGGATACGCAGTATTTT. The encoded protein is CASSLNLRDTQYF.

The V and J genes are TRBV6-5 and TRBJ2-7; 8 bases agree with TRBD2. CDR3 length: 14 amino acids. Trimming took 4 bases from V and 4 from J; bases not matched to a gene: 6. Per germline, CDR1 MNHEY and CDR2 SVGAGI. The DNA of the CDR3 is TGTGCCAGCAGTTCATGGACTAGCAGATACGAGCAGTACTTC. Translating gives CASSSWTSRYEQYF.

The chain carries TRBV5-1 and TRBJ2-2; D may be TRBD1 (5 bases). Per germline, CDR1 SGHRS and CDR2 YFSETQ. This CDR3 is 15 amino acids long. Trimming took 2 bases from V and 2 from J, leaving 10 bases between them. CDR3 loop: CASSFSQGNTGELFF. DNA for the CDR3: TGCGCCAGCAGCTTCTCGCAGGGAAACACCGGGGAGCTGTTTTTT.

The chain combines TRBV6-1 with TRBJ2-7; D gene ambiguous. Per the germline V gene, CDR1 is MNHNS and CDR2 is SASEGT. The CDR3 is made up of 13 amino acids. V dropped 3 bases and J dropped 3 bases, with 9 bases sitting between them. This CDR3 reads CASSEAGYYEQYF. CDR3 coding DNA: TGTGCCAGCAGTGAGGCCGGGTACTACGAGCAGTACTTC.

This rearrangement joins TRBV19 to TRBJ2-5, with a tentative D call TRBD1 (5 bases). The CDR3 has 15 amino acids. CDR1 is LNHDA and CDR2 is SQIVND in the germline V gene (reference sequence). Trimming pared 6 bases from V and 2 bases from J, leaving 16 bases between. The CDR3 spells CASRGPGGSQETQYF. The CDR3, as DNA: TGTGCCAGTAGGGGGCCGGGTGGATCACAAGAGACCCAGTACTTC.

This clone occurred many times. CDR3 residues: CASSSRAETADTQYF. In DNA form, the CDR3 reads TGTGCCAGCAGCTCCCGGGCCGAGACCGCAGATACGCAGTATTTT. The chain couples TRBV7-9 to TRBJ2-3, with D unresolved. Germline CDR1 reads SEHNR; CDR2 reads FQNEAQ (reference sequence). The CDR3 loop spans 15 amino acids. V gave up 4 bases and J gave up 4 bases, with 15 bases separating them.

The genes are TRBV27 and TRBJ2-1, with a weak D call TRBD1 (6 bases). This CDR3 is 14 amino acids long. V was trimmed by 7 bases and J by 3 bases, leaving 13 bases between them. The germline V gene encodes CDR1 MNHEY and CDR2 SMNVEV (reference sequence). The CDR3 DNA sequence: TGTGCCAGCACCGGGACACTGGGCTACAATGAGCAGTTCTTC. Residues: CASTGTLGYNEQFF.

V usage is TRBV7-3 and J usage is TRBJ2-3; D ambiguous. V gave up 1 base and J gave up 1 base, with 12 bases separating them. Germline values: CDR1 SGHTA, CDR2 FQGTGA. This CDR3 spans 16 amino acids. This chain's CDR3 is CASSLRVAQGTDTQYF. The CDR3 coding sequence is TGTGCCAGCAGCTTAAGAGTCGCGCAGGGCACAGATACGCAGTATTTT.

There are a few counts of this clone. The chain links TRBV9 to TRBJ2-5; perhaps TRBD2 as D (5 bases). Germline CDR1 and CDR2: SGDLS and YYNGEE. This CDR3 is 13 amino acids long. Between the trimmed V and J ends, which lost 3 bases and 4 bases, there was a span of 10 bases. The CDR3 DNA is TGTGCCAGCAGCGGAGGGCCGAGAGAGACCCAGTACTTC. Amino acids: CASSGGPRETQYF.